The 32 T cell receptor beta chains in this list originate from one sample, sequenced in a study of blood T cells in healthy people across ages. A second PCR, run for about 6 to 12 cycles, used a sample-barcoded 5' primer plus a J-beta primer mix. TCRdb re-analysed the 5' RACE reads in MiXCR, keeping a single row per CDR3 protein. The data contain around 1.7 million distinct CDR3 sequences, about 30% of them singletons. The specimen was blood. Source of these receptors: a woman aged 25 to 45 in good health.

The CDR3 region is CSAFSGTDNSPLHF. The CDR3 DNA reads as TGCAGTGCTTTTTCCGGGACCGACAATTCACCCCTCCACTTT. V is TRBV20-1 and J is TRBJ1-6; a weak D match, TRBD1 (5 bases). Trimming stripped 5 bases from V and 7 bases from J, with 15 bases between. This CDR3 region has 14 residues. The V gene's germline CDR1 is DFQATT and CDR2 SNEGSKA (reference sequence).

A remark on this clonotype: A much larger clonotype is one base distant, so this may be a read error. V and J are TRBV27 and TRBJ2-7; a weak D match, TRBD1 (6 bases). V lost 5 bases, J lost 5 bases, and 13 bases lay in between. The CDR3 runs to 13 residues. The germline V gene encodes CDR1 MNHEY and CDR2 SMNVEV (reference sequence). Written as DNA, the CDR3 is TGTGCCAGCAGTGTCGCAGGGGCCCACGAGCAGTACTTC. It is translated as CASSVAGAHEQYF.

This clonotype has more than one count but fewer than ten. The chain uses TRBV5-1 and TRBJ2-7; no clear D gene. This CDR3 spans 11 amino acids. Germline lookup yields CDR1 SGHRS and CDR2 YFSETQ. Trimming shortened V by 7 bases and J by 6 bases, and 11 bases separated the two germline ends. DNA of the CDR3: TGCGCCAGCCGCGAGGACGGCGAGCAGTACTTC. Its translation is CASREDGEQYF.

The gene calls are TRBV5-1 and TRBJ2-1; 10 nucleotides line up with TRBD2. J lost 6 bases, V lost 2 bases, and 8 bases had no gene match. The CDR3 runs to 16 residues. Per the germline V gene, CDR1 is SGHRS and CDR2 is YFSETQ. Here the CDR3 DNA reads TGCGCCAGCAGCTTCCCCAGCGGGAGGGCCGGCAATGAGCAGTTCTTC. This encodes CASSFPSGRAGNEQFF.

J is TRBJ2-1 and V is TRBV5-1; 13 bases match TRBD2. From germline, CDR1 is SGHRS and CDR2 YFSETQ. V trimming: 4 bases; J trimming: 8 bases; junction bases outside the gene matches: 6. The CDR3 is 15 residues long. The CDR3 here is CASSPELAGGHEQFF. The CDR3 DNA is TGCGCCAGCAGCCCCGAACTAGCGGGGGGGCATGAGCAGTTCTTC.

Concerning this clonotype itself: Given a much more abundant clone one base away, this may be a read error. This chain links TRBV24-1 with TRBJ2-1, with 9 bases matching TRBD2. The CDR3 extends over 14 amino acids. Germline CDR1 and CDR2: KGHDR and SFDVKD. As DNA, the CDR3 is TGTGCCATCAGTGAGGCTAGCGGGAACACTGAGCAGTTCTTC. Residues: CAISEASGNTEQFF.

The V gene is TRBV20-1, the J gene TRBJ2-1; 10 nucleotides agree with TRBD1. Germline CDR1 DFQATT, CDR2 SNEGSKA (reference sequence). The CDR3 has 15 residues. V was pared by 6 bases and J by 4 bases, with 9 bases of the junction left unmatched. CDR3 nucleotide sequence: TGCAGTGCCCAGGCCGGGACAGGGGAGTACAATGAGCAGTTCTTC. Encoded protein: CSAQAGTGEYNEQFF.

V usage is TRBV30 and J usage is TRBJ1-2, with D maybe TRBD1 (5 bases). Germline values: CDR1 GTSNPN, CDR2 SVGIG (reference sequence). Trimming took off 4 bases at V and 3 bases at J, with 9 bases between the two ends. The length of the CDR3 is 12 residues. In DNA, the CDR3 is TGTGCCTGGACCGGACACCACTATGGCTACACCTTC. This codes for CAWTGHHYGYTF.

The chain combines TRBV15 with TRBJ2-4; perhaps TRBD2 as D (5 bases). This CDR3 spans 15 amino acids. Trimming removed 4 bases at V and 3 bases at J, with 13 bases between. The germline gives CDR1 LNHNV, CDR2 YYDKDF (reference sequence). In DNA form, the CDR3 reads TGTGCCACCAGCATGAGGGATTTTGGCAAAAACATTCAGTACTTC. The encoded protein is CATSMRDFGKNIQYF.

A remark on this clonotype: This could be a read error, since a much larger clone is one nucleotide away. The chain has TRBV10-2 and TRBJ2-1; D gene uncertain. The J call may not be correct, given that the DNA end is closer to TRBJ2-7. Germline V gives CDR1 WSHSY, CDR2 SAAADI. The CDR3 length is 13 residues. The CDR3 is CASSESPNNEQYF. For the CDR3, the DNA is TGCGCCAGCAGTGAGTCCCCTAACAATGAGCAGTACTTC.

The rearrangement uses TRBV11-1 and TRBJ1-2; D possibly corresponds to TRBD1 (5 bases). The V gene lost 3 bases and the J gene lost 3 bases, with 32 bases spanning the gap. Per germline, CDR1 SGHAT and CDR2 FQDESV (reference sequence). The CDR3 runs to 21 residues. The DNA of the CDR3 is TGTGCCAGCAGCTTCCCGGGGGGTGGACTCCCCGGCGAGGGAGTCGACTATGGCTACACCTTC. Protein sequence: CASSFPGGGLPGEGVDYGYTF.

Concerning this clonotype: This may be a read error, as it is one base from a much larger clone. The rearrangement joins TRBV10-3 to TRBJ1-1, with 9 nucleotides matching TRBD1. V dropped 5 bases and J dropped 1; count of bases not matched to a gene: 2. CDR3 length equals 14 residues. The germline gives CDR1 ENHRY, CDR2 SYGVKD. CDR3 in amino acids: CAISRQGENTEAFF. Written as DNA, the CDR3 is TGTGCCATCAGTCGACAGGGGGAGAACACTGAAGCTTTCTTT.

The CDR3 protein is CASSLFSRGGSSEQFF. In nucleotides, the CDR3 is TGCGCCAGCAGCTTGTTCTCGCGGGGGGGCTCTAGTGAGCAGTTCTTC. This chain connects TRBV5-1 to TRBJ2-1; 9 positions match TRBD2. Germline trimming cut 1 base from V and 9 bases from J; bases unmatched to any gene: 11. Germline lookup yields CDR1 SGHRS and CDR2 YFSETQ. This CDR3 has 16 amino acids.

The chain joins TRBV12-3 or TRBV12-4 to TRBJ1-1; D gene uncertain. The CDR3 length is 14 residues. The V gene lost 3 bases and the J gene lost 6 bases, with 14 bases spanning the gap. The CDR3 reads CASSFRGRGAEAFF. CDR3 in DNA: TGTGCCAGCAGTTTCCGAGGGCGAGGCGCTGAAGCTTTCTTT.

V gene TRBV3-1 combines with J gene TRBJ2-5, with 9 bases that match TRBD2. Trimming at V came to 5 bases and at J to 4 bases, leaving 5 bases not matched to a gene. This CDR3 is built from 14 residues. The germline V gene has CDR1 LGHDT and CDR2 YNNKEL (reference sequence). CDR3 residues: CASSTVAGVETQYF. CDR3 in DNA: TGTGCCAGCAGCACGGTAGCGGGAGTAGAGACCCAGTACTTC.

This clonotype was counted at least ten times. The rearrangement links TRBV10-1 to TRBJ2-1; 7 bases align to TRBD2. The germline CDR1 and CDR2 sequences are WNHNN and SYGVQD (reference sequence). The CDR3 contains 14 residues. V lost 2 bases, J lost 9 bases, and 7 bases stayed unmatched. The CDR3 bases are TGCGCCAGCAGTGAGGGAGGACTAGATCGTGAGCAGTTCTTC. Its translation: CASSEGGLDREQFF.

This chain uses TRBV5-1 with TRBJ2-3; 9 bases map to TRBD2. The CDR3 is 15 amino acids. J lost 4 bases, V lost 0 bases, and 3 bases had no gene match. Germline CDR1 is SGHRS and CDR2 is YFSETQ. CDR3 amino acids: CASSLARGGADTQYF. The CDR3 DNA reads as TGCGCCAGCAGCTTGGCGCGGGGGGGCGCAGATACGCAGTATTTT.

This clonotype was counted between two and nine times. V and J are TRBV3-1 and TRBJ2-1, with 8 bases matching TRBD2. V lost 4 bases, J lost 5 bases, and 13 bases stayed unmatched. Per the germline V gene, CDR1 is LGHDT and CDR2 is YNNKEL (reference sequence). This CDR3 has 17 residues. DNA for the CDR3: TGTGCCAGCAGCCGACGCGCCGCGGGAGGAGGCCACAATGAGCAGTTCTTC. Its protein product is CASSRRAAGGGHNEQFF.

Notes on this clonotype: Its ends do not fully match the called genes, so a read error is possible. The chain links TRBV18 to TRBJ2-5, with 10 bases aligning to TRBD2. The V gene's germline CDR1 is KGHSH and CDR2 LQKENI. The CDR3 spans 14 residues. Written as DNA, the CDR3 is TGTGTCAGCTCACAGCGGGGGGGCCAGGAGACCCAGTACTTC. Translation gives CVSSQRGGQETQYF.

The chain recombines TRBV7-8 with TRBJ2-7; TRBD2 matches at 15 bases. The germline CDR1 and CDR2 sequences are SGHVS and FQNEAQ. This CDR3 has 18 amino acids. The V gene end was trimmed by 5 bases and the J gene end by 6 bases; junction bases not matched to a gene: 14. The CDR3 coding sequence is TGTGCCAGCAGCCTCCAGGGGACTAGCGGGAGGCCCGGGGGCGAGCAGTACTTC. Encoded protein: CASSLQGTSGRPGGEQYF.

At least ten counts were recorded for this clonotype. The CDR3 sequence is CASSPEGRAVEAFF. CDR3 sequence (DNA): TGCGCCAGCAGCCCGGAGGGTCGGGCAGTCGAAGCTTTCTTT. This chain links TRBV5-1 with TRBJ1-1; no reliable D call. The CDR3 consists of 14 residues. Germline-derived CDR1 and CDR2 are SGHRS and YFSETQ. V was clipped by 4 bases and J by 8 bases, with 18 bases between them.

A few counts support this clonotype. A much larger clone lies a single base off, so this may be a read error. The CDR3 coding sequence is TGCAGCGTTGAAGAGGGCAGCTACGGGCAGTACTTC. Translating it yields CSVEEGSYGQYF. The chain couples TRBV29-1 to TRBJ2-7, with D uncertain. This CDR3 has 12 residues. The V gene's germline CDR1 is SQVTM and CDR2 ANQGSEA.

The chain combines TRBV29-1 with TRBJ1-2, with D hard to call. The V end lost 7 bases, the J end lost 7 bases, and 10 bases lay between the germline ends. The CDR3 covers 10 residues. Germline CDR1 is SQVTM and CDR2 is ANQGSEA. The CDR3 DNA reads as TGCAGCGCTGCCAGAGGTGGCTACACCTTC. Its protein is CSAARGGYTF.

Details on this clonotype: A junction end diverges from the germline sequence, so it may reflect a read error. V is TRBV12-3 or TRBV12-4 and J is TRBJ1-2, with D possibly being TRBD1 (5 bases). There are 14 residues in the CDR3. The CDR3 bases are TGTGCCAGCAGTATGGACATGGAGGTCTATGACTACACCTTC. Protein: CASSMDMEVYDYTF.

Only one count was recorded for this clonotype. A much more abundant neighbour one base away suggests this may be a read error. The chain links TRBV7-9 to TRBJ2-5; D remains unclear. The germline CDR1 and CDR2 sequences are SEHNR and FQNEAQ (reference sequence). The CDR3 is made up of 15 amino acids. DNA for the CDR3: TGTGCCAACAGCTTAGGAGAGACATTCCAAGAGACCCAGTACTTC. It is translated as CANSLGETFQETQYF.

The table lists this clonotype with a few counts. The gene calls are TRBV5-5 and TRBJ1-6; no firm D call. The CDR3 extends over 14 amino acids. V dropped 1 base and J dropped 7 bases, with 9 bases sitting between them. Looked up from germline, CDR1 is SGHKS and CDR2 is YYEKEE (reference sequence). The CDR3 here is CASSLRAENSPLHF. The CDR3 DNA reads TGTGCCAGCAGCTTGAGGGCTGAGAATTCACCCCTCCACTTT.

Ten or more counts support this clonotype. The chain couples TRBV6-1 to TRBJ1-5; D is unclear. V was trimmed by 0 bases and J by 0 bases, leaving 9 bases between them. Germline V CDR1 and CDR2: MNHNS, SASEGT. The CDR3 runs 16 residues. The CDR3 spells CASSEAGSYSNQPQHF. For the CDR3, the DNA is TGTGCCAGCAGTGAAGCTGGGAGTTATAGCAATCAGCCCCAGCATTTT.

This clonotype has ten or more counts. The chain combines TRBV4-1 with TRBJ1-2, with TRBD1 identical over 8 bases. The length of the CDR3 is 16 residues. Germline lookup yields CDR1 MGHRA and CDR2 YSYEKL. Trimming removed 3 bases from V and 1 base from J; junction bases left unmatched: 7. CDR3 DNA: TGCGCCAGCAGCCACACTACAGGGGGTCTTAACTATGGCTACACCTTC. Translation: CASSHTTGGLNYGYTF.

Details on this clonotype: Being one base from a much bigger clone, this may be a read error. This sequence joins TRBV7-2 and TRBJ2-7; 9 bases agree with TRBD2. Germline V gives CDR1 SGHTA, CDR2 FQGNSA. The CDR3 contains 14 residues. V gave up 3 bases and J gave up 6 bases; unmatched junction bases: 6. For the CDR3, the DNA is TGTGCCAGCAGCTTCTCGGCGGGAGGGTCCGAGCAGTACGTC. Translated, it gives CASSFSAGGSEQYV.

This clonotype was recorded many times. This may arise from a read error, as a much more abundant clone is one base away. The rearrangement links TRBV29-1 to TRBJ2-5; tentatively, D is TRBD2 (5 bases). The DNA end is a closer match to TRBJ2-7, so the J assignment may be wrong. This CDR3 has 13 residues. Per germline, CDR1 SQVTM and CDR2 ANQGSEA. CDR3 in DNA: TGCAGCGTTCCATCGACTATTTCGGACGAGCAGTACTTC. Translating it yields CSVPSTISDEQYF.

This clonotype appeared a few times. The chain has TRBV25-1 and TRBJ1-2; perhaps TRBD1 as D (5 bases). This CDR3 is 15 amino acids long. Germline V CDR1 and CDR2: MGHDK, SYGVNS. The V end lost 6 bases, the J end lost 3 bases, and 17 bases lay between the germline ends. The CDR3 region has the DNA TGTGCCAGCAGCGCCGAGGGGATAGCTCACTATGGCTACACCTTC. Protein sequence: CASSAEGIAHYGYTF.

The chain uses TRBV5-1 and TRBJ2-1, with 11 bases matching TRBD2. CDR3 length: 18 amino acids. J lost 7 bases, V lost 3 bases, and 15 bases had no gene match. Germline-derived CDR1 and CDR2 are SGHRS and YFSETQ. CDR3 DNA: TGCGCCAGCAGCTCCATCCAGGGGGGACTAGCGGAATCGAATGAGCAGTTCTTC. Its protein product is CASSSIQGGLAESNEQFF.